What follows are 27 T cell receptor beta chains derived from one specimen sequenced in a study of T cells in Graves' hyperthyroidism and ophthalmopathy. The source material, RNA transcripts, was used to amplify TCR beta CDR3 regions. HTBI primers were employed in a first-round RT-PCR of the TCR CDR3. TCRdb fed the multiplex PCR reads into MiXCR, producing one record per CDR3 protein. The data show around 600,000 distinct CDR3 sequences, approximately 15% seen once. The sequencing input was blood. These receptor sequences come from a young woman with Graves' ophthalmopathy.

Comments on this clonotype: Being one base from a much bigger clone, this may be a read error. The chain uses TRBV20-1 and TRBJ2-3, with 10 nucleotides matching TRBD2. V lost 7 bases, J lost 2 bases, and 9 bases stayed unmatched. Germline CDR1 and CDR2: DFQATT and SNEGSKA (reference sequence). The length of the CDR3 is 15 residues. The CDR3 DNA is TGCAGTGTTAGGTCTCTAGCGGGGGTCACAGATACGCAGTATTTT. Encoded protein: CSVRSLAGVTDTQYF.

The chain has TRBV11-2 and TRBJ2-3; TRBD2 agrees at 11 bases. From germline, CDR1 is SGHAT and CDR2 FQNNGV. Unmatched junction bases numbered 7, after V lost 3 bases and J lost 2 bases. The CDR3 has 17 amino acids. The CDR3 loop reads CASSFRLAGQLTDTQYF. Here the CDR3 DNA reads TGTGCCAGCAGCTTCCGACTAGCGGGACAGCTCACAGATACGCAGTATTTT.

The V and J genes are TRBV3-1 and TRBJ1-2, with 7 bases aligning to TRBD1. This CDR3 spans 15 amino acids. Trimming took 0 bases from V and 8 from J; bases not matched to a gene: 9. CDR1 is LGHDT, CDR2 YNNKEL, per germline (reference sequence). The CDR3 DNA reads as TGTGCCAGCAGCCAAGATCTTGTCGCAGGGGGGGGCTACACCTTC. This encodes CASSQDLVAGGGYTF. The variable domain in full, with the rest retrieved from reference TRBV3-1 and TRBJ1-2, is DTAVSQTPKYLVTQMGNDKSIKCEQNLGHDTMYWYKQDSKKFLKIMFSYNNKELIINETVPNRFSPKSPDKAHLNLHINSLELGDSAVYFCASSQDLVAGGGYTFGSGTRLTVV.

This clonotype was seen many times. The CDR3 nucleotides are TGCAGTGCTAGAGATCGGGGCACACGTAGCAATCAGCCCCAGCATTTT. Translating it yields CSARDRGTRSNQPQHF. The chain uses TRBV20-1 and TRBJ1-5; weak D call: TRBD1 (5 bases). V dropped 0 bases and J dropped 0 bases, with 12 bases sitting between them. The CDR3 runs to 16 residues. Germline V gene lookup returns CDR1 DFQATT and CDR2 SNEGSKA (reference sequence).

The chain uses TRBV18 and TRBJ2-1; possible D gene TRBD2, 5 bases. The V end lost 4 bases, the J end lost 7 bases, and 14 bases lay between the germline ends. CDR3 length: 14 residues. Germline-derived CDR1 and CDR2 are KGHSH and LQKENI. CDR3 residues: CASSLAGDRNEQFF. Written as DNA, the CDR3 is TGTGCCAGCTCACTAGCCGGGGATAGGAATGAGCAGTTCTTC.

This sequence joins TRBV11-2 and TRBJ1-2; D is uncertain. The CDR3 is 18 residues long. Per the germline V gene, CDR1 is SGHAT and CDR2 is FQNNGV. V was cut by 5 bases and J by 0 bases, with 22 bases left in between. The CDR3 is CASSTRNSSRRSNYGYTF. The CDR3 DNA reads TGTGCCAGCAGCACCCGAAACAGTTCGAGGAGATCTAACTATGGCTACACCTTC.

Points on this clonotype: This clone may be a read error of a much larger clone one base away. No conserved phenylalanine or tryptophan ends this CDR3, so it is likely a read error. The gene calls are TRBV7-9 and TRBJ2-1, with D tentatively TRBD2 (7 bases). This CDR3 is 16 amino acids long. Germline values: CDR1 SEHNR, CDR2 FQNEAQ (reference sequence). V was pared by 5 bases and J by 4 bases, with 18 bases between. The CDR3 region has the DNA TGTGCCAGCAGCCCCCGAGGGGGGGGTCAATACAATGAGCAGTTCTGC. Translation gives CASSPRGGGQYNEQFC.

Many counts were recorded for this clonotype. The chain is built from TRBV9 and TRBJ2-1, with 8 bases lining up with TRBD1. The germline V gene encodes CDR1 SGDLS and CDR2 YYNGEE. The CDR3 has 15 amino acids. J lost 4 bases, V lost 2 bases, and 5 bases had no gene match. This chain's CDR3 is CASSVTGQVYNEQFF. The CDR3, as DNA: TGTGCCAGCAGCGTGACGGGACAGGTTTACAATGAGCAGTTCTTC.

Ten or more counts support this clonotype. The chain combines TRBV28 with TRBJ2-1; D gene unclear. The germline V gene has CDR1 MDHEN and CDR2 SYDVKM. This CDR3 region has 16 residues. With 4 bases removed from V and 2 bases from J, the gap between germline ends came to 15 bases. CDR3 coding DNA: TGTGCCAGCAGTTCCTACCTCACCGACGCCTACAATGAGCAGTTCTTC. Amino acid sequence: CASSSYLTDAYNEQFF.

This clonotype was counted at least ten times. The gene calls are TRBV7-6 and TRBJ2-5, with D perhaps being TRBD1 or TRBD2 (7 bases each). The germline CDR1 and CDR2 sequences are SGHVS and FNYEAQ. The V and J ends lost 5 bases and 5 bases respectively, with 18 bases between them. This CDR3 is built from 15 residues. CDR3 sequence: CASSIDRVGGETQYF. In DNA form, the CDR3 reads TGTGCCAGCAGCATAGACAGGGTCGGGGGGGAGACCCAGTACTTC.

This clonotype was counted at least ten times. This chain connects TRBV12-3 or TRBV12-4 to TRBJ2-1; perhaps D is TRBD1 or TRBD2 (5 bases each). Trimming shortened V by 5 bases and J by 8 bases, and 16 bases separated the two germline ends. There are 14 residues in the CDR3. DNA of the CDR3: TGTGCCAGCAGTCCGGGACGGAACCTGGATGAGCAGTTCTTC. Protein sequence: CASSPGRNLDEQFF.

This clonotype was seen many times. The chain links TRBV27 to TRBJ2-7; 10 bases fit TRBD1. The germline V gene has CDR1 MNHEY and CDR2 SMNVEV (reference sequence). V dropped 4 bases and J dropped 6; count of bases not matched to a gene: 12. This CDR3 is built from 16 residues. The CDR3 spells CASSYQSPTGGSEQYF. CDR3 bases: TGTGCCAGCAGTTACCAAAGCCCGACAGGGGGCAGCGAGCAGTACTTC.

This chain joins TRBV28 and TRBJ2-2; 8 bases are a match to TRBD1. This CDR3 region has 15 residues. V trimming: 4 bases; J trimming: 4 bases; junction bases outside the gene matches: 5. Germline values: CDR1 MDHEN, CDR2 SYDVKM. The CDR3 loop is CASSSSRGPTGELFF. Here the CDR3 DNA reads TGTGCCAGCAGTTCAAGCAGGGGGCCCACCGGGGAGCTGTTTTTT.

Many counts were recorded for this clonotype. The genes are TRBV2 and TRBJ2-7; 11 bases are a match to TRBD2. V shed 5 bases, J shed 9 bases, and the junction held 21 bases outside the gene matches. The CDR3 is made up of 18 amino acids. The germline V gene has CDR1 SNHLY and CDR2 FYNNEI. CDR3 in DNA: TGTGCCAGCAGTTACACTGCGGTTAGCGGGAGGGCCCTGGCGCGGCAGTACTTC. This codes for CASSYTAVSGRALARQYF. The entire variable domain, with the rest obtained from reference TRBV2 and TRBJ2-7, is as follows: EPEVTQTPSHQVTQMGQEVILRCVPISNHLYFYWYRQILGQKVEFLVSFYNNEISEKSEIFDDQFSVERPDGSNFTLKIRSTKLEDSAMYFCASSYTAVSGRALARQYFGPGTRLTVT.

This clonotype was seen repeatedly, ten times or more. The J gene is TRBJ1-6, the V gene TRBV28; a weak D match, TRBD1 (6 bases). The CDR3 loop spans 16 amino acids. Trimming cost V 4 bases and J 5 bases, with 15 bases left between them. CDR1 is MDHEN, CDR2 SYDVKM, per germline. CDR3: CASSSALRGDNSPLHF. The CDR3 coding sequence is TGTGCCAGCAGTTCCGCTTTAAGGGGGGATAATTCACCCCTCCACTTT.

This clonotype came up many times. The chain has TRBV24-1 and TRBJ2-5, with 7 bases identical to TRBD1. Per germline, CDR1 KGHDR and CDR2 SFDVKD. This CDR3 contains 14 residues. The J segment lost 5 bases and the V segment lost 9 bases, leaving 11 bases of the junction unmatched. The CDR3 loop is CATREQGRSETQYF. CDR3 in DNA: TGTGCCACCCGAGAACAGGGGCGATCGGAGACCCAGTACTTC.

This clonotype turned up a few times. A much larger clone sits a single nucleotide away, making a read error possible. V usage is TRBV2 and J usage is TRBJ1-1; perhaps TRBD1 as D (5 bases). This CDR3 spans 14 amino acids. Per germline, CDR1 SNHLY and CDR2 FYNNEI. Deletions cut 3 bases from V and 4 bases from J, with 12 bases between. The CDR3 DNA is TGTGCCAGCAGTGACCAGGGAGGCAGCACTGAAGCTTTCTTT. It yields the protein CASSDQGGSTEAFF.

The gene calls are TRBV28 and TRBJ1-6; D gene uncertain. Germline V gene lookup returns CDR1 MDHEN and CDR2 SYDVKM. The CDR3 is made up of 14 amino acids. V was shortened by 6 bases and J by 0 bases, with 6 bases between the two germline ends. CDR3 in amino acids: CASRESSYNSPLHF. The DNA for the CDR3 is TGTGCCAGCAGGGAGAGCTCCTATAATTCACCCCTCCACTTT.

This clonotype was recorded at least ten times. This chain joins TRBV6-1 and TRBJ1-2, with TRBD1 matching 8 bases. Trimming cost V 6 bases and J 7 bases; bases outside gene matches: 7. CDR1 and CDR2 (germline): MNHNS, SASEGT. The CDR3 sequence is 13 residues long. The CDR3, as DNA: TGTGCCAGCAGAGGCAACAGGGGGGGTGGCTACACCTTC. Translated: CASRGNRGGGYTF.

The chain joins TRBV12-3 or TRBV12-4 to TRBJ2-7; D is possibly TRBD1 (5 bases). Trimming cost V 7 bases and J 3 bases, with 13 bases left between them. The CDR3 is 13 residues long. The CDR3 reads CASTLWGGYEQYF. The CDR3 nucleotides read TGTGCCAGCACCCTATGGGGCGGCTACGAGCAGTACTTC.

The sample holds a few counts of this clonotype. The gene calls are TRBV25-1 and TRBJ2-7; D may be TRBD2 (7 bases). From germline, CDR1 is MGHDK and CDR2 SYGVNS. The CDR3 totals 16 residues. Deletions cut 2 bases from V and 5 bases from J, with 19 bases between. The DNA for the CDR3 is TGTGCCAGCAGTGAAGGGGGGGGAACAGGGTCCGACGAGCAGTACTTC. Its protein product is CASSEGGGTGSDEQYF.

The V call is TRBV9, the J call TRBJ1-1; no definite D call. CDR1 and CDR2 from the germline V gene are SGDLS and YYNGEE. Trimming took 3 bases from V and 5 from J, leaving 11 bases between them. The CDR3 is made up of 13 amino acids. DNA of the CDR3: TGTGCCAGCAGCGAGGGTGCCGGGACTGAAGCTTTCTTT. It codes for CASSEGAGTEAFF. The entire variable domain, with the rest obtained from reference TRBV9 and TRBJ1-1, is as follows: DSGVTQTPKHLITATGQRVTLRCSPRSGDLSVYWYQQSLDQGLQFLIQYYNGEERAKGNILERFSAQQFPDLHSELNLSSLELGDSALYFCASSEGAGTEAFFGQGTRLTVV.

This clonotype was counted between two and nine times. The V gene is TRBV5-6, the J gene TRBJ2-7; 8 bases are a match to TRBD1. CDR1 and CDR2 (germline): SGHDT, YYEEEE. After removal of 1 base from V and 5 bases from J, the junction contained 5 bases not matched to a gene. The CDR3 covers 14 residues. The CDR3 region is CASSLPQGAHEQYF. CDR3 DNA: TGTGCCAGCAGCTTGCCCCAGGGGGCCCACGAGCAGTACTTC.

This clonotype was observed at least ten times. This chain links TRBV6-2 or TRBV6-3 with TRBJ2-1; 9 bases match TRBD2. The CDR3 is 15 residues long. CDR1 is MNHEY and CDR2 is SVGEGT in the germline V gene. Unmatched junction bases numbered 1, after V lost 2 bases and J lost 2 bases. DNA for the CDR3: TGTGCCAGCAGTTACGGCGGGAGGGCCTACAATGAGCAGTTCTTC. This translates into CASSYGGRAYNEQFF.

In this sample, this clonotype turned up a few times. The chain carries TRBV6-1 and TRBJ2-7, with 9 bases aligning to TRBD2. The CDR3 sequence is 13 residues long. Germline V gene lookup returns CDR1 MNHNS and CDR2 SASEGT. Trimming took 11 bases from V and 6 from J; bases not matched to a gene: 11. CDR3 DNA sequence: TGTGCCGTAACCTCAGCGGGAGGCGGCGAGCAGTACTTC. It codes for CAVTSAGGGEQYF.

This clonotype was observed once. The chain couples TRBV11-2 to TRBJ2-3; 8 nucleotides match TRBD1. Trimming took 4 bases from V and 5 from J; bases not matched to a gene: 8. Germline lookup yields CDR1 SGHAT and CDR2 FQNNGV. The CDR3 runs 15 residues. The CDR3 bases are TGTGCCAGCAGCTCGACACCCGGACAGGGAGATACGCAGTATTTT. Protein: CASSSTPGQGDTQYF.

This clonotype was found a few times. V usage is TRBV4-1 and J usage is TRBJ2-7; tentatively, D is TRBD1 or TRBD2 (5 bases each). V was cut by 0 bases and J by 4 bases, with 13 bases left in between. This CDR3 contains 15 residues. Germline CDR1 is MGHRA and CDR2 is YSYEKL. CDR3 in amino acids: CASSQEERGGYEQYF. In DNA form, the CDR3 reads TGCGCCAGCAGCCAAGAAGAGAGGGGTGGGTACGAGCAGTACTTC.